This T cell receptor (beta chain) was recorded in a study of blood T cell repertoires in COVID-19. Looking at the study overall: Acute-phase and convalescent COVID-19 samples originated in the United States, Italy and Spain. In each case, the material was cDNA or gDNA derived from T cells, B-cell-depleted T cells, or PBMCs.

Per the germline V gene, CDR1 is KGHSH and CDR2 is LQKENI. The CDR3 covers 15 residues. The ends lost 6 bases at V and 2 bases at J; junction bases unmatched: 4. Authors' methods: Reference gene primer amplification yielded estimated nucleated cell counts. Profiling relied on immunoSEQ multiplex PCR, and the TCRdb table lists in-frame clones only, not all of them. D and trimming come from the DNA, and the V and J calls and clone size come from that table. The sample has 250,000 to 300,000 clones, around 86% seen once. This clone is a singleton in its sample. The chain carries TRBV18 and TRBJ2-1; 10 bases map to TRBD2. The TCR sequence derives from a middle-aged man with acute or convalescent COVID-19. The sample consisted of peripheral blood. The CDR3, as DNA: TGTGCCAGCTCTCAAAGCGGGGGGGCCTACAATGAGCAGTTCTTC. It specifies CASSQSGGAYNEQFF.